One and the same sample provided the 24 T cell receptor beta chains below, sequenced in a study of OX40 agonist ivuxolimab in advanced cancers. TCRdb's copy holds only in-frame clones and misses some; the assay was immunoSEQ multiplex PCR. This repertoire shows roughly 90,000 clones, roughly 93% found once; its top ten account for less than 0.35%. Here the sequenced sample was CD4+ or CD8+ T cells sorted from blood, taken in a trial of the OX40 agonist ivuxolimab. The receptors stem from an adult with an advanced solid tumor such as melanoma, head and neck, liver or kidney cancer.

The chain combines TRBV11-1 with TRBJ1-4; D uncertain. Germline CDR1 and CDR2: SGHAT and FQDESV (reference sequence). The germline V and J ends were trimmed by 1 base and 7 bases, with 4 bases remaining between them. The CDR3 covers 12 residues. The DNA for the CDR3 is TGTGCCAGCAGCTTAGGACCTGAAAAACTGTTTTTT. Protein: CASSLGPEKLFF.

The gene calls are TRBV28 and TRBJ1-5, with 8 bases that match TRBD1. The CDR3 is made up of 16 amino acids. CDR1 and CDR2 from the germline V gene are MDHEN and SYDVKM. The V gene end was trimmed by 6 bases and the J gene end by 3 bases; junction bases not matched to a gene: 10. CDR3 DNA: TGTGCCAGCAGACATTCCGACAGGGGCGACAATCAGCCCCAGCATTTT. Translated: CASRHSDRGDNQPQHF.

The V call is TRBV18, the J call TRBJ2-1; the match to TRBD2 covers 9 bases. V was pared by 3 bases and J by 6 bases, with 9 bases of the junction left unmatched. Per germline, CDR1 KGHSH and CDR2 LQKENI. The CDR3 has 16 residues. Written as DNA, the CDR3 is TGTGCCAGCTCACCCCCCGCGGGGCGGGGGGGCAATGAGCAGTTCTTC. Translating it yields CASSPPAGRGGNEQFF.

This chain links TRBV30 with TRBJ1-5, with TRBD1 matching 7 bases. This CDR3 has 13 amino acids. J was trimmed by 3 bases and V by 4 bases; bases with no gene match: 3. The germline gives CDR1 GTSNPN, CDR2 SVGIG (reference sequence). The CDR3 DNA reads TGTGCCTGGAACAGGGGACCCAATCAGCCCCAGCATTTT. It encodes CAWNRGPNQPQHF. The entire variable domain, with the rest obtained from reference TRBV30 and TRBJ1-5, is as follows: SQTIHQWPATLVQPVGSPLSLECTVEGTSNPNLYWYRQAAGRGLQLLFYSVGIGQISSEVPQNLSASRPQDRQFILSSKKLLLSDSGFYLCAWNRGPNQPQHFGDGTRLSIL.

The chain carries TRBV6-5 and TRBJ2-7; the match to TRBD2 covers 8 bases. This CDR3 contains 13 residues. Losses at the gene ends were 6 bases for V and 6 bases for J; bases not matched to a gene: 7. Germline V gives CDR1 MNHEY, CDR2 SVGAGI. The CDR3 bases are TGTGCCAGCAGACTCGGCGGGGGGCCCGAGCAGTACTTC. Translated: CASRLGGGPEQYF.

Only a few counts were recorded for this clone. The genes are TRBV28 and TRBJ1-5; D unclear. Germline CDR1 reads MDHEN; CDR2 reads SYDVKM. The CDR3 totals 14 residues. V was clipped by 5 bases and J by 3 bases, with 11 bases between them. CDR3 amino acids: CASSGSRHNQPQHF. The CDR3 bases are TGTGCCAGCAGTGGAAGCAGGCACAATCAGCCCCAGCATTTT.

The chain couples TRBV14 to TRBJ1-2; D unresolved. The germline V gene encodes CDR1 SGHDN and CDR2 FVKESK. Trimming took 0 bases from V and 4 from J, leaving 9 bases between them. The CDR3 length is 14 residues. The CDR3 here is CASSQDVWSYGYTF. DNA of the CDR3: TGTGCCAGCAGCCAAGATGTCTGGAGCTATGGCTACACCTTC.

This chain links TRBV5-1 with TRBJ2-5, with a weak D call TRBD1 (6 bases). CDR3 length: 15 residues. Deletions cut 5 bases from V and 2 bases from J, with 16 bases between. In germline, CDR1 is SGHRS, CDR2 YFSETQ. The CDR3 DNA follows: TGCGCCAGCAGTATTGGGGGCTTAGAGCAAGAGACCCAGTACTTC. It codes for CASSIGGLEQETQYF. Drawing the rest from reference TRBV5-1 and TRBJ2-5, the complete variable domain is KAGVTQTPRYLIKTRGQQVTLSCSPISGHRSVSWYQQTPGQGLQFLFEYFSETQRNKGNFPGRFSGRQFSNSRSEMNVSTLELGDSALYLCASSIGGLEQETQYFGPGTRLLVL.

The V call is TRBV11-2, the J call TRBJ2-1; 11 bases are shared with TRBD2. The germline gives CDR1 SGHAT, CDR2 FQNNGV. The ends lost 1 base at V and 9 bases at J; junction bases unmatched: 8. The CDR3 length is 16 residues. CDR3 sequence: CASSLADSGRVGEQFF. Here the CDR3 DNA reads TGTGCCAGCAGCTTAGCCGATAGCGGGAGGGTCGGTGAGCAGTTCTTC. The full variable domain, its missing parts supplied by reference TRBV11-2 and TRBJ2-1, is EAGVAQSPRYKIIEKRQSVAFWCNPISGHATLYWYQQILGQGPKLLIQFQNNGVVDDSQLPKDRFSAERLKGVDSTLKIQPAKLEDSAVYLCASSLADSGRVGEQFFGPGTRLTVL.

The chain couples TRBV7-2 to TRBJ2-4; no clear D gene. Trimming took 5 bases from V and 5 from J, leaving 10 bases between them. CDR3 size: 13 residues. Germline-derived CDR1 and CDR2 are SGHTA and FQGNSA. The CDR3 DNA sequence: TGTGCCAGCAGCCCGAATAGGCAAAACATTCAGTACTTC. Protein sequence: CASSPNRQNIQYF.

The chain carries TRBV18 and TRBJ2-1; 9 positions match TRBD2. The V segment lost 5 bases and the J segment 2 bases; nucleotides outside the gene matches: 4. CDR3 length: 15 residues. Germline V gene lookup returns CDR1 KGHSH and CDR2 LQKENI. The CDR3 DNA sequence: TGTGCCAGCTCAACATCTAGCGGGGCCTACAATGAGCAGTTCTTC. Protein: CASSTSSGAYNEQFF. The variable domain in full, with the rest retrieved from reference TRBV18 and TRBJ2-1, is NAGVMQNPRHLVRRRGQEARLRCSPMKGHSHVYWYRQLPEEGLKFMVYLQKENIIDESGMPKERFSAEFPKEGPSILRIQQVVRGDSAAYFCASSTSSGAYNEQFFGPGTRLTVL.

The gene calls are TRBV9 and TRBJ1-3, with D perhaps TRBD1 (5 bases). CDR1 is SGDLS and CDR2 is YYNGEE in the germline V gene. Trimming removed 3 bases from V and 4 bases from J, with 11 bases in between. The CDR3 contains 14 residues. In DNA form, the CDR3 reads TGTGCCAGCAGCGCGCCGGGACGGGGAAACACCATATATTTT. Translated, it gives CASSAPGRGNTIYF. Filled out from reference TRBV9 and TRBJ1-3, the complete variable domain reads DSGVTQTPKHLITATGQRVTLRCSPRSGDLSVYWYQQSLDQGLQFLIQYYNGEERAKGNILERFSAQQFPDLHSELNLSSLELGDSALYFCASSAPGRGNTIYFGEGSWLTVV.

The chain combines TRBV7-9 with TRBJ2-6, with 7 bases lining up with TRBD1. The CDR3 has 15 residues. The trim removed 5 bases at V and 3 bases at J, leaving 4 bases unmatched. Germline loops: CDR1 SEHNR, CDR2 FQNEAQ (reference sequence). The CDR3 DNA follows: TGTGCCAGCAGCACCGACAGGGTTGGGGCCAACGTCCTGACTTTC. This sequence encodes CASSTDRVGANVLTF. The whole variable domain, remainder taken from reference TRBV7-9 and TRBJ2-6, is DTGVSQNPRHKITKRGQNVTFRCDPISEHNRLYWYRQTLGQGPEFLTYFQNEAQLEKSRLLSDRFSAERPKGSFSTLEIQRTEQGDSAMYLCASSTDRVGANVLTFGAGSRLTVL.

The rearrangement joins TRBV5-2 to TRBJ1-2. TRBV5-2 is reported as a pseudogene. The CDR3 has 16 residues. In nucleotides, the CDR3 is TGTGCCAGCAAGAAGGTTGGAGAGTACGAAGACCTATGGCTACACTTC. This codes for CASKKVGEYEDLWLHF.

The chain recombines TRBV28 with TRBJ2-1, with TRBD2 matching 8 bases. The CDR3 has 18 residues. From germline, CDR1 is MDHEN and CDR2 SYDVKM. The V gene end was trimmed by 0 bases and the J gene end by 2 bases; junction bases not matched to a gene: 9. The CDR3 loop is CASSLWGSGTRAYNEQFF. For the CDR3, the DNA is TGTGCCAGCAGTTTATGGGGTAGCGGGACGCGGGCCTACAATGAGCAGTTCTTC.

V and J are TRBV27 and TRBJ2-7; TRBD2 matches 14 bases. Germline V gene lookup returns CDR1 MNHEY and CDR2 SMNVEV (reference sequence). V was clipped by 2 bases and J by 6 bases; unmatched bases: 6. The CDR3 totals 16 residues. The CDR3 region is CASSLGGTSGSGEQYF. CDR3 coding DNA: TGTGCCAGCAGTTTAGGAGGGACTAGCGGGAGTGGCGAGCAGTACTTC.

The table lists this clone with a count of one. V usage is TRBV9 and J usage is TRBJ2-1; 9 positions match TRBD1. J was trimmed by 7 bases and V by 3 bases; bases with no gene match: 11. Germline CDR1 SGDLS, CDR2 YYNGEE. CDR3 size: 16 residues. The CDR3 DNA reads TGTGCCAGCAGCGCCGACCGGGACAGGGTTAGAAATGAGCAGTTCTTC. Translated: CASSADRDRVRNEQFF.

CDR3 amino acids: CASSLEGRGETQYF. The CDR3 bases are TGCGCCAGCAGCTTAGAGGGGCGCGGAGAGACCCAGTACTTC. V gene TRBV5-1 combines with J gene TRBJ2-5; D possibly uses TRBD1 or TRBD2 (5 bases each). V lost 2 bases, J lost 4 bases, and 12 bases lay in between. CDR1 and CDR2 (germline): SGHRS, YFSETQ. The CDR3 is 14 residues long.

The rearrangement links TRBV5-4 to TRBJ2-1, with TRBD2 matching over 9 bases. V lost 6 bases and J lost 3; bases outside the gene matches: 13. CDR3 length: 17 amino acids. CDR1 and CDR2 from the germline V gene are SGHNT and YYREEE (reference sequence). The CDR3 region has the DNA TGTGCCAGCACCCGGGGGGCCAGCGGGAGGTTCTACAATGAGCAGTTCTTC. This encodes CASTRGASGRFYNEQFF. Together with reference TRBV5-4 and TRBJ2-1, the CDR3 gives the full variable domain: ETGVTQSPTHLIKTRGQQVTLRCSSQSGHNTVSWYQQALGQGPQFIFQYYREEENGRGNFPPRFSGLQFPNYSSELNVNALELDDSALYLCASTRGASGRFYNEQFFGPGTRLTVL.

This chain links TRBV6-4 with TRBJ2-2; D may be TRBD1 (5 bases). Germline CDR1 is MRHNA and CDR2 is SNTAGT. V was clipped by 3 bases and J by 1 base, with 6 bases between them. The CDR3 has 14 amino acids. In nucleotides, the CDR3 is TGTGCCAGCAGTGAAGGACAGAACACCGGGGAGCTGTTTTTT. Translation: CASSEGQNTGELFF.

This chain's CDR3 is CASSVPRDLNYGYTF. In DNA, the CDR3 is TGTGCCAGCAGTGTGCCCAGGGATCTCAACTATGGCTACACCTTC. The genes are TRBV6-1 and TRBJ1-2, with D perhaps TRBD1 (5 bases). The CDR3 contains 15 residues. Trimming removed 4 bases at V and 2 bases at J, with 14 bases between. Germline CDR1 is MNHNS and CDR2 is SASEGT.

The chain's CDR3 is CASSPMLVTDTQYF. In nucleotides, the CDR3 is TGCGCCAGCAGCCCGATGTTGGTCACAGATACGCAGTATTTT. The chain is built from TRBV4-1 and TRBJ2-3; D unresolved. There are 14 residues in the CDR3. CDR1 and CDR2 (germline): MGHRA, YSYEKL. V dropped 4 bases and J dropped 2 bases, with 10 bases sitting between them.

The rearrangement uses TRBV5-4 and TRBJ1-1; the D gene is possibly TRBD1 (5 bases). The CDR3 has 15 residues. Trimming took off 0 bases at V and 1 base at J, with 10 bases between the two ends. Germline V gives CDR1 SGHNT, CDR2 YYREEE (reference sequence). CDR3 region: CASSLDRQRNTEAFF. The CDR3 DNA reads TGTGCCAGCAGCTTGGATCGACAGAGGAACACTGAAGCTTTCTTT.

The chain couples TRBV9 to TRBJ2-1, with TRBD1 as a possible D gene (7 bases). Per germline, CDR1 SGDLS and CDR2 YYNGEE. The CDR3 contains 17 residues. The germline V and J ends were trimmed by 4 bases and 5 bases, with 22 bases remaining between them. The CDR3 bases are TGTGCCAGCAGCCCCAGACCCACAGGGGCGGGGAACAATGAGCAGTTCTTC. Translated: CASSPRPTGAGNNEQFF.